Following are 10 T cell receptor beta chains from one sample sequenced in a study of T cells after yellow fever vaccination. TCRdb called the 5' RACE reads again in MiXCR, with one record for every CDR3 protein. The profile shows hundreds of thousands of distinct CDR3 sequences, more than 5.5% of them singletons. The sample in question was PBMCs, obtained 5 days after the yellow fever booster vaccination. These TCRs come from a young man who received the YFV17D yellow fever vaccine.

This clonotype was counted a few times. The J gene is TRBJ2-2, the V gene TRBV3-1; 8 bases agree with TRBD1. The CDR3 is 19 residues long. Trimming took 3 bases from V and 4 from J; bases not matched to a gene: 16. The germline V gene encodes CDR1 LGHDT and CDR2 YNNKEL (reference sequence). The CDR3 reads CASSHAVGGQGRATGELFF. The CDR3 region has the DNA TGTGCCAGCAGCCACGCGGTGGGTGGACAGGGCCGGGCCACCGGGGAGCTGTTTTTT.

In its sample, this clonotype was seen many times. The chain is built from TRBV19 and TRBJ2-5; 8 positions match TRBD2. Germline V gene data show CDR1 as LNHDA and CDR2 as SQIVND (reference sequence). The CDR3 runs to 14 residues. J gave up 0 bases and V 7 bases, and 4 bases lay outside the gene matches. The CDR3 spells CASKVAGHQETQYF. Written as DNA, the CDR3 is TGTGCCAGTAAAGTAGCGGGACACCAAGAGACCCAGTACTTC.

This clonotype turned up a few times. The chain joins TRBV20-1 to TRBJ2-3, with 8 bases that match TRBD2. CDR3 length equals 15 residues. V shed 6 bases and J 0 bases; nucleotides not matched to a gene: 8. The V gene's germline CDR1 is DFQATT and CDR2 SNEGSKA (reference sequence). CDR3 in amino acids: CSAAMAGGSTDTQYF. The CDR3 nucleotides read TGCAGTGCGGCGATGGCGGGGGGTAGCACAGATACGCAGTATTTT.

CDR3 sequence reads: CASSLRNYEQYF. The CDR3 region has the DNA TGTGCCAGCAGCTTACGGAACTACGAGCAGTACTTC. The J gene is TRBJ2-7, the V gene TRBV11-2; no reliable D call. The V and J ends lost 2 bases and 3 bases respectively, with 5 bases between them. The CDR3 extends over 12 amino acids. Germline CDR1 SGHAT, CDR2 FQNNGV.

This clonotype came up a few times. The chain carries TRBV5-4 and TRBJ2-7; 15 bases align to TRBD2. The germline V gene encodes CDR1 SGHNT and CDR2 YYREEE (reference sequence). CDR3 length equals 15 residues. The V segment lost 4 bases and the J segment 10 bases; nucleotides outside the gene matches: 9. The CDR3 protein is CASSLSGLAGGLQYF. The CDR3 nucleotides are TGTGCCAGCAGCCTTAGCGGACTAGCGGGAGGGTTACAGTACTTC.

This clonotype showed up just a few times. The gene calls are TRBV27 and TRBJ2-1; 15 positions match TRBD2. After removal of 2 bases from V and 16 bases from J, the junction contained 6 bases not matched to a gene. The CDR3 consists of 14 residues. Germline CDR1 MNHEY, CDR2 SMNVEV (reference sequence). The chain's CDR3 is CASSLGLAGGPLFF. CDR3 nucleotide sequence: TGTGCCAGCAGTTTAGGACTAGCGGGAGGGCCTTTATTCTTC.

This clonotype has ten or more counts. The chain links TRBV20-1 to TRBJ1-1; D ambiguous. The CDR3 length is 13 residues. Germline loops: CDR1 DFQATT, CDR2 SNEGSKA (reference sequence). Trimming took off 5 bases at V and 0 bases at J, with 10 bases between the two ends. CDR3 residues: CSAGLTVNTEAFF. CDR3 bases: TGCAGTGCTGGATTGACGGTGAACACTGAAGCTTTCTTT.

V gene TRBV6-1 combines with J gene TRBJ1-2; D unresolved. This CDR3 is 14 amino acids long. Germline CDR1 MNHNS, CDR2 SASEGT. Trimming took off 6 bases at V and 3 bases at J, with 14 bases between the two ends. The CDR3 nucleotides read TGTGCCAGCAGCGGAAATCCACGATACTATGGCTACACCTTC. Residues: CASSGNPRYYGYTF.

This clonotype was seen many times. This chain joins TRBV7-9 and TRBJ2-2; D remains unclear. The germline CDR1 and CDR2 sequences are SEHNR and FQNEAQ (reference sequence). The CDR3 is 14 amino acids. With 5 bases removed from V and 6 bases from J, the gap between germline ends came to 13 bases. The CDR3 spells CASSLVAVPGELFF. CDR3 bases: TGTGCCAGCAGCCTCGTCGCCGTCCCCGGGGAGCTGTTTTTT.

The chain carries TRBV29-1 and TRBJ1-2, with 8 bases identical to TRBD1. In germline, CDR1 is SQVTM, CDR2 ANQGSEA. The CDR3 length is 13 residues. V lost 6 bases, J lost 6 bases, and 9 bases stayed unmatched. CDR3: CSVRPQGADGYTF. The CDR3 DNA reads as TGCAGCGTACGCCCCCAGGGGGCGGATGGCTACACCTTC.